This T cell receptor beta chain was found in a study of T cells in women clearing cervical HPV infection. Study results and caveats: Repertoire richness, not evenness, was significantly elevated in CIN3+ cases versus controls.

The CDR3 sequence is 19 residues long. Trimming removed 5 bases from V and 0 bases from J; junction bases left unmatched: 15. Germline loops: CDR1 SNHLY, CDR2 FYNNEI. About this clone: Its antigen is not identified. The observed sequence ends 3 residues before the CDR3 terminus, with the missing tail filled in from the germline J gene.

Measured with immunoSEQ multiplex PCR; TCRdb has only the in-frame clones, and not every one. The sample's table shows about 40,000 clones. The material sequenced was blood buffy coat. V is TRBV2 and J is TRBJ2-3; 9 bases are shared with TRBD2. The TCR comes from a woman aged 18 to 75 with a cervical HPV16 infection that either progressed to CIN3+ or cleared (not recorded which). CDR3 DNA, as far as it was read: TGTGCCAGCAGTCCCTTGGCAGCGGGAGGCCTATTTAGCACAGATACG. Its protein product is CASSPLAAGGLFSTDT. The whole CDR3 sequence is CASSPLAAGGLFSTDTQYF.